This TCR beta chain comes out of a study of T cells in tuberculosis. Study as a whole: CD1B tetramers identified T cells specific for mycobacterial lipid GMM. Whole-study results and caveats: T cells binding CD1B-GMM tetramer weakly possibly escaped the sort.

After thawing and overnight rest, PBMC were stained with GMM-loaded CD1B tetramer, viability dye and anti-CD3 for sorting. The CD1B tetramers carried C32 glucose monomycolate purified from Rhodococcus equi. From each donor, around 100,000 tetramer-negative cells were sorted. Sequencing of TCR-alpha and TCR-beta chains was unpaired. Libraries were prepared by immunoSEQ multiplex PCR; TCRdb keeps only in-frame clonotypes and omits some of them. The sample lists about 88,000 clones, approximately 90% occurring once. Sequencing was done on a sample of CD1b-GMM tetramer-negative cells sorted from PBMCs. This clonotype originated in an adult woman with latent tuberculosis.

The CDR3 region has the DNA TGTGCCAGCAGCTCGACAGGGGGTATAGGTTCACCCCTCCACTTT. Its translation: CASSSTGGIGSPLHF. The rearrangement links TRBV27 to TRBJ1-6; TRBD1 matches at 9 bases. This CDR3 has 15 amino acids. V lost 6 bases to trimming and J lost 9 bases; unmatched junction nucleotides: 9. Germline V lookup: CDR1 MNHEY, CDR2 SMNVEV (reference sequence).